This T cell receptor (beta chain) was identified during a study of T cells in localized non-small cell lung cancer. General study findings and limits: A single tumor region was sequenced, leaving heterogeneity possible. Tumor trailed uninvolved adjacent lung in T cell clonality, which peaked there. Elevated circulating T cell density in blood was associated with longer overall survival. The appearance of a median 57 of the top 100 tumor clones was seen in adjacent lung.

The data were produced by immunoSEQ multiplex PCR, yet TCRdb's version contains in-frame clones alone and is incomplete. The sample yields approximately 22,000 clones, 80% to 90% seen once. As concerns this clone: Its antigen is currently unknown.

The sequenced sample was peripheral blood, obtained before any cancer treatment. This receptor was taken from a male donor at least 60 years old with stage I squamous cell lung carcinoma.

The CDR3 DNA follows: TGTGCCAGCGGGATGGACCCGGGCGAGCCCCTCCACTTT. This encodes CASGMDPGEPLHF. The chain has TRBV5-4 and TRBJ1-6; no clear D gene. Trimming cost V 7 bases and J 13 bases, with 18 bases left between them. The CDR3 loop spans 13 amino acids. CDR1 and CDR2 from the germline V gene are SGHNT and YYREEE (reference sequence).